The 25 T cell receptor beta chains listed next were all sequenced from one sample in a study of radiotherapy plus CTLA-4 blockade in lung cancer. Sequencing used immunoSEQ multiplex PCR; TCRdb keeps in-frame clones, though not all of them. The sample lists some 70,000 clones, 70% to 80% occurring once. The sequencing here drew on peripheral blood, taken from a patient treated with radiotherapy plus ipilimumab. The origin of the receptors is a human donor with non-small cell lung cancer who had a complete response to radiotherapy plus ipilimumab.

The chain couples TRBV27 to TRBJ1-1; 10 bases map to TRBD1. The germline gives CDR1 MNHEY, CDR2 SMNVEV (reference sequence). The junction had 5 bases not matched to a gene; V was cut back by 5 bases and J by 5 bases. The CDR3 length is 14 residues. CDR3 DNA sequence: TGTGCCAGCAGTGTCCGACAGGGGGCGACTGAAGCTTTCTTT. Protein product: CASSVRQGATEAFF.

With regard to this clone: At one of its ends the junction is not consistent with the germline gene, which may arise from a read error. The chain links TRBV7-7 to TRBJ2-1, with TRBD1 identical over 7 bases. The germline V gene encodes CDR1 SSHAT and CDR2 FNYEAQ (reference sequence). This CDR3 contains 13 residues. In DNA form, the CDR3 reads TGTGCTAGCAGCTTGGGACAGCACAATGAGCAGTTCTTC. Its translation is CASSLGQHNEQFF.

The chain has TRBV4-3 and TRBJ1-1; D remains unclear. CDR3 size: 14 residues. Trimming removed 1 base at V and 5 bases at J, with 11 bases between. Germline loops: CDR1 LGHNA, CDR2 YSLEER. In DNA, the CDR3 is TGCGCCAGCAGCCAAGGGTACGACCTGACTGAAGCTTTCTTT. This translates into CASSQGYDLTEAFF.

CDR3 sequence reads: CAWSVLGTEYGYTF. The CDR3 nucleotides read TGTGCCTGGAGTGTATTGGGGACTGAGTATGGCTACACCTTC. V usage is TRBV30 and J usage is TRBJ1-2, with a possible D match to TRBD1 (5 bases). Trimming removed 0 bases from V and 5 bases from J, with 13 bases in between. CDR1 is GTSNPN, CDR2 SVGIG, per germline (reference sequence). The CDR3 spans 14 residues.

CDR3 coding DNA: TGTGCCAGCAGCTTGTATCTGTTTCTCGATAACACAGATACGCAGTATTTT. Translation gives CASSLYLFLDNTDTQYF. This chain joins TRBV5-6 and TRBJ2-3; D is unclear. CDR1 SGHDT and CDR2 YYEEEE come from the germline V gene. There are 17 residues in the CDR3. Trimming cost V 1 base and J 2 bases, with 17 bases left between them.

This chain links TRBV4-3 with TRBJ2-5, with 9 positions matching TRBD1. CDR1 LGHNA and CDR2 YSLEER come from the germline V gene. The V gene end was trimmed by 0 bases and the J gene end by 4 bases; junction bases not matched to a gene: 12. The length of the CDR3 is 18 residues. CDR3 region: CASSQELTGQGFRETQYF. The DNA for the CDR3 is TGCGCCAGCAGCCAAGAACTGACCGGACAGGGGTTCCGAGAGACCCAGTACTTC.

The V gene is TRBV30, the J gene TRBJ1-1, with D uncertain. With 0 bases removed from V and 0 bases from J, the gap between germline ends came to 8 bases. CDR3 size: 14 residues. Germline loops: CDR1 GTSNPN, CDR2 SVGIG (reference sequence). CDR3 sequence: CAWSVQGLNTEAFF. The CDR3, as DNA: TGTGCCTGGAGTGTACAAGGCCTGAACACTGAAGCTTTCTTT.

The rearrangement uses TRBV7-9 and TRBJ1-1; a weak D match, TRBD1 (6 bases). The CDR3 extends over 14 amino acids. The ends were cut back, 8 bases at V and 0 bases at J, with 13 bases in the middle. Germline assignment: CDR1 SEHNR and CDR2 FQNEAQ (reference sequence). The CDR3 region is CASFAGALNTEAFF. In DNA, the CDR3 is TGTGCCAGCTTCGCGGGGGCGCTGAACACTGAAGCTTTCTTT.

The chain employs TRBV11-2 and TRBJ2-5, with TRBD2 matching over 7 bases. The junction had 12 bases not matched to a gene; V was cut back by 3 bases and J by 5 bases. This CDR3 comprises 16 residues. Germline loops: CDR1 SGHAT, CDR2 FQNNGV. The CDR3 sequence: CASSLSGGRGVETQYF. The CDR3 DNA reads TGTGCCAGCAGCTTGAGTGGCGGGAGAGGGGTTGAGACCCAGTACTTC.

V gene TRBV7-6 combines with J gene TRBJ1-4, with a weak D call TRBD1 (5 bases). CDR1 is SGHVS and CDR2 is FNYEAQ in the germline V gene. CDR3 length equals 14 residues. The germline V and J ends were trimmed by 5 bases and 4 bases, with 11 bases remaining between them. The DNA for the CDR3 is TGTGCCAGCAGCCGATCAGGGATTAATGAAAAACTGTTTTTT. It encodes CASSRSGINEKLFF.

The chain is built from TRBV29-1 and TRBJ1-1; D is perhaps TRBD1 (5 bases). V dropped 8 bases and J dropped 0 bases, with 16 bases sitting between them. CDR3 length: 14 amino acids. CDR1 SQVTM and CDR2 ANQGSEA come from the germline V gene. The chain's CDR3 is CSSIAGTVNTEAFF. CDR3 DNA sequence: TGCAGCTCGATCGCCGGGACGGTGAACACTGAAGCTTTCTTT.

This clone has only one observation. The CDR3 nucleotides read TGTGCCAGCAGCTTGGCCGGGACAGGGGTAGGTTCACCCCTCCACTTT. It is translated as CASSLAGTGVGSPLHF. This chain connects TRBV5-4 to TRBJ1-6, with 10 nucleotides matching TRBD1. The V gene end was trimmed by 0 bases and the J gene end by 9 bases; junction bases not matched to a gene: 6. The CDR3 contains 16 residues. Germline loops: CDR1 SGHNT, CDR2 YYREEE (reference sequence).

CDR3 amino acids: CASSRWTVKGGYTF. The CDR3 bases are TGTGCCAGCAGCCGTTGGACGGTTAAAGGTGGCTACACCTTC. The rearrangement joins TRBV6-6 to TRBJ1-2; D gene unclear. Trimming removed 6 bases from V and 7 bases from J, with 18 bases in between. Per germline, CDR1 MNHNY and CDR2 SVGAGI (reference sequence). The CDR3 is made up of 14 amino acids.

The gene calls are TRBV11-2 and TRBJ1-1; D not certain. V was pared by 3 bases and J by 4 bases, with 9 bases between. Germline CDR1 SGHAT, CDR2 FQNNGV. This CDR3 has 13 residues. The CDR3 spells CASSFQGSTEAFF. In DNA, the CDR3 is TGTGCCAGCAGCTTTCAAGGCAGCACTGAAGCTTTCTTT.

V and J are TRBV19 and TRBJ1-5; 10 positions agree with TRBD1. This CDR3 has 16 amino acids. Germline V gene data show CDR1 as LNHDA and CDR2 as SQIVND (reference sequence). Trimming took 4 bases from V and 6 from J; bases not matched to a gene: 9. The CDR3 bases are TGTGCCAGTAGTACCCGCGGGACAGGGGCGGGTCAGCCCCAGCATTTT. Protein product: CASSTRGTGAGQPQHF.

This chain uses TRBV7-9 with TRBJ1-2; no reliable D call. This CDR3 comprises 14 residues. Between the trimmed V and J ends, which lost 5 bases and 5 bases, there was a span of 15 bases. Germline CDR1 and CDR2: SEHNR and FQNEAQ (reference sequence). CDR3 coding DNA: TGTGCCAGCAGCCACTTTGACCAAGGGTATGGCTACACCTTC. Its translation: CASSHFDQGYGYTF. Together with reference TRBV7-9 and TRBJ1-2, the CDR3 gives the full variable domain: DTGVSQNPRHKITKRGQNVTFRCDPISEHNRLYWYRQTLGQGPEFLTYFQNEAQLEKSRLLSDRFSAERPKGSFSTLEIQRTEQGDSAMYLCASSHFDQGYGYTFGSGTRLTVV.

This clone was seen a few times. The rearrangement uses TRBV5-4 and TRBJ1-2, with a weak D call TRBD1 (5 bases). Trimming removed 1 base from V and 2 bases from J, with 9 bases in between. CDR3 length: 14 amino acids. Germline CDR1 is SGHNT and CDR2 is YYREEE (reference sequence). This chain's CDR3 is CASSLQGVNYGYTF. The CDR3 DNA follows: TGTGCCAGCAGCTTGCAGGGAGTAAACTATGGCTACACCTTC.

On this clone: A read error may produce the germline difference seen at one junction end. V is TRBV7-9 and J is TRBJ2-3; no firm D call. The germline V gene has CDR1 SEHNR and CDR2 FQNEAQ (reference sequence). There are 12 residues in the CDR3. The CDR3 bases are TGTGCCAGCACCTTAGAGCCGGATGCGCAGTATTTT. Residues: CASTLEPDAQYF.

This clone came up once. This chain connects TRBV10-1 to TRBJ2-5, with unresolved D. Germline assignment: CDR1 WNHNN and CDR2 SYGVQD (reference sequence). The CDR3 extends over 16 amino acids. The V and J ends lost 2 bases and 2 bases respectively, with 15 bases between them. The CDR3 is CASSETDLTGQETQYF. The CDR3, as DNA: TGCGCCAGCAGTGAGACAGACCTTACCGGTCAAGAGACCCAGTACTTC.

This clone was observed a single time. The rearrangement uses TRBV7-2 and TRBJ2-6; 12 bases align to TRBD1. The CDR3 runs to 18 residues. Germline CDR1 SGHTA, CDR2 FQGNSA. V lost 5 bases to trimming and J lost 4 bases; unmatched junction nucleotides: 9. The CDR3 bases are TGTGCCAGCAGCCGAAGGGACAGGGGGCGGCTGGGGGCCAACGTCCTGACTTTC. This gives the protein CASSRRDRGRLGANVLTF. Complete variable domain (other parts from reference TRBV7-2 and TRBJ2-6): GAGVSQSPSNKVTEKGKDVELRCDPISGHTALYWYRQSLGQGLEFLIYFQGNSAPDKSGLPSDRFSAERTGGSVSTLTIQRTQQEDSAVYLCASSRRDRGRLGANVLTFGAGSRLTVL.

This clone was counted a few times. The chain employs TRBV19 and TRBJ2-7; 11 bases match TRBD1. The germline gives CDR1 LNHDA, CDR2 SQIVND (reference sequence). The CDR3 is made up of 14 amino acids. V was pared by 6 bases and J by 5 bases, with 6 bases of the junction left unmatched. The CDR3 sequence: CASRPGQGEDEQYV. In nucleotides, the CDR3 is TGTGCCAGTAGACCGGGACAGGGGGAGGACGAGCAGTACGTC.

This chain uses TRBV5-6 with TRBJ2-2; TRBD1 might be the D (6 bases). Trimming took off 3 bases at V and 5 bases at J, with 17 bases between the two ends. Germline lookup yields CDR1 SGHDT and CDR2 YYEEEE. This CDR3 contains 16 residues. This CDR3 is CASSSTGTSRTGELFF. Here the CDR3 DNA reads TGTGCCAGCAGCTCGACCGGGACATCTAGGACCGGGGAGCTGTTTTTT.

The chain carries TRBV6-5 and TRBJ1-2, with 9 bases fitting TRBD1. This CDR3 is 15 amino acids long. V lost 6 bases and J lost 5; bases outside the gene matches: 10. Germline CDR1 MNHEY, CDR2 SVGAGI. CDR3 region: CASRTTTGGTYGYTF. In nucleotides, the CDR3 is TGTGCCAGCAGGACCACGACAGGGGGAACTTATGGCTACACCTTC.

The rearrangement joins TRBV19 to TRBJ2-3; tentatively, D is TRBD1 (6 bases). Germline CDR1 reads LNHDA; CDR2 reads SQIVND (reference sequence). The CDR3 has 16 amino acids. V was shortened by 5 bases and J by 0 bases, with 15 bases between the two germline ends. The CDR3 DNA sequence: TGTGCCAGTAGTCCCATTCCAGGGGCTAGCACAGATACGCAGTATTTT. It is translated as CASSPIPGASTDTQYF. The full variable domain, its missing parts supplied by reference TRBV19 and TRBJ2-3, is DGGITQSPKYLFRKEGQNVTLSCEQNLNHDAMYWYRQDPGQGLRLIYYSQIVNDFQKGDIAEGYSVSREKKESFPLTVTSAQKNPTAFYLCASSPIPGASTDTQYFGPGTRLTVL.

This chain joins TRBV29-1 and TRBJ2-3; D call uncertain. This CDR3 has 13 residues. CDR1 SQVTM and CDR2 ANQGSEA come from the germline V gene. The germline V and J ends were trimmed by 5 bases and 0 bases, with 9 bases remaining between them. The DNA of the CDR3 is TGCAGCGTTCAGGAAGCTAGCACAGATACGCAGTATTTT. The encoded protein is CSVQEASTDTQYF.